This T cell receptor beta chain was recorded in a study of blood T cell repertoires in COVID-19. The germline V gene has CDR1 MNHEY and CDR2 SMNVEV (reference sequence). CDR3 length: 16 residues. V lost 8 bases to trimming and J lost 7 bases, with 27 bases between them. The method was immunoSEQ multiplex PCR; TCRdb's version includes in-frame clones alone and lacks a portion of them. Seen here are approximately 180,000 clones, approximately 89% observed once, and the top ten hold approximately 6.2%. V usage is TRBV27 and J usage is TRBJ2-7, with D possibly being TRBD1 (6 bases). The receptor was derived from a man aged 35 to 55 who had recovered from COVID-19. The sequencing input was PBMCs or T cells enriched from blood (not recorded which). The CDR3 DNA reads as TGTGCCAGCTTTCAATACCGCGACAGGCTGGGATGGGAGCAGTACTTC. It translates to CASFQYRDRLGWEQYF.